The TCR beta chain described here comes from a study of shared clonotypes between healthy human individuals (TCRdb year 2020). Some background on the complete study: The cohort included a few men and two women between 18 and 49 years of age. Per donor, three plates each were used for CD4 naive and CD4 memory, two for CD8 naive, and one for CD8 memory. To estimate repertoire size and how much clonotypes are shared between individuals, the study performed deep sequencing of blood TCR repertoires from roughly five healthy adults. To increase sequencing depth and limit assay-specific biases, different laboratories used diverse techniques to prepare libraries and sequence TCR repertoires. Each donor's leukapheresis produced roughly between about 0.8 and 10 billion PBMCs. Overall study outcomes, separate from this receptor: Roughly 5.2% of naive CD4, around 3.5% of naive CD8, 2.3% of memory CD4, and over 0.35% of memory CD8 clonotypes were shared across a few donors. Sampling was restricted to blood, and TCR repertoires in tissue are likely to differ from TCR repertoires in blood. Because the study included a small number of donors, the genetic and exposure-history diversity represented was limited. Incomplete sequencing was indicated by rarefaction of sorted-subset datasets, despite the large sequencing depth. Based on pairwise subsampling, the degree of clonotype sharing among donors was expected to be affected by sequencing depth. Estimated clonotype richness was generally larger for naive than for memory subsets. Clonotypes shared by all four sorted-subset donors showed higher generation probabilities than non-shared clonotypes.

Using the deep immunoSEQ assay, TCR CDR3 regions were amplified from genomic DNA by multiplex PCR. Extracted genomic DNA from each cell subset was spread evenly across all wells of several immunoSEQ 96-well plates, with each plate serving as a replicate. For sorted subsets, about 200 ng genomic DNA, equal to tens of thousands of T cell genomes, was loaded into each replicate PCR. The purified libraries were quantified using a Qubit 3.0 fluorometer, sized with a Bioanalyzer 2100, and then quantified again using the KAPA Library Quantification kit. Every immunoSEQ 96-well plate was sequenced on a separate single-read 150-cycle Illumina NextSeq 550 flow cell. Concerning the study's data processing: Because only junctional sequences without quality scores were contained in the immunoSEQ output, filtering matching that applied to full-length reads could not be performed. Sequences were annotated with PyIR, a Python wrapper for IgBLAST v1.9, using IMGT germline references to assign V/J genes and CDR3. Reads were removed for weak V/J assignments (E-value above 1e-6), missing CDR3, stop codons, out-of-frame junctions, or ambiguous translated residues. V3J clonotypes were defined as sequences sharing the same inferred V gene, J gene, and CDR3 amino acid sequence. Percentage overlap between repertoires was calculated by dividing the number of shared unique clonotypes by the size of the smaller repertoire. RTK rarefaction, the Chao1 estimator, and Recon v2.1 estimates of unobserved clonotypes were used to assess repertoire richness. For all TCRbeta clonotypes obtained by the gDNA method from several donors, generation probabilities were computed with OLGA. Sourced from immuneACCESS, this table was stored by TCRdb with only in-frame sequences that have V and J called. A share of the clones is absent; for the studies checked, an unresolved V gene accounts for under half, and the remainder has no known explanation. V and J calls plus clone size are reproduced from that table; the DNA served to infer D and trimming. Counted in this sample were around 610,000 clones; 95% to 96% of them appeared once. About 0.12% of the sample is taken by the ten largest.

CD8 naive samples consisted of CD45RO-negative cells that were positively selected for CCR7, yielding a CD45RA+CCR7+ population without TemRA cells. The donors were healthy, HIV-negative adults with no recently reported acute infections or vaccinations. Every donor was a Caucasian adult residing in Nashville, Tennessee, USA. After blood collection by leukapheresis, PBMCs were isolated using Ficoll-Histopaque density gradient centrifugation and then cryopreserved in the vapor phase of liquid nitrogen. Analytical flow cytometry was used to check the purity and quantity of every magnetically sorted T cell population. Genomic DNA was isolated from each sorted fraction and quantified by UV absorbance on a Nanodrop 2000c. Note on this clone: Its recognized antigen is unknown. It has no much larger one-base neighbor in the sample; base qualities were not kept.

Via the germline V gene (reference sequence), CDR1 is MNHEY and CDR2 SMNVEV. Deletion took 3 bases off V and 6 bases off J, with a span of 15 bases between the germline ends. The CDR3 holds 15 amino acids from the cysteine to the phenylalanine. Just CDR3 DNA is preserved here, 45 bases in frame from base 1. The sequencing sample was made of naive CD8+ T cells sorted from blood. The sample's cell subset or site label is to be understood as: CD45RA+CCR7+. The chain links TRBV27 with TRBJ2-1; the D call is tentative, TRBD1 or TRBD2, as each matches 6 bases. The receptor was derived from a woman aged 25-40 years in good health. The DNA reads TGTGCCAGCAGTTTCCTACTAGGAGGGGGCAATGAGCAGTTCTTC. Its protein is CASSFLLGGGNEQFF.